These 25 T cell receptor beta chains came from one sample sequenced in a study of blood T cell repertoires in COVID-19 (dated by TCRdb to the early 2020s). Receptor libraries were prepared by the immunoSEQ multiplex PCR assay. TCRdb took over this immuneACCESS table, retaining in-frame rearrangements with V and J assigned. Such tables are incomplete; in checked studies, under half of the missing clones stem from an unresolved V gene, and the remainder is unexplained. In this sample the table shows roughly 57,000 clones, approximately 91% of which occur a single time. Around 3% of the sample rests with the top ten. What was sequenced was peripheral blood. These TCRs come from a human donor in a cohort sampled during active COVID-19.

The V gene is TRBV6-6, the J gene TRBJ2-7; 9 bases align to TRBD1. The CDR3 covers 16 residues. The V segment lost 0 bases and the J segment 0 bases; nucleotides outside the gene matches: 3. Per the germline V gene, CDR1 is MNHNY and CDR2 is SVGAGI (reference sequence). The CDR3 DNA sequence: TGTGCCAGCAGTTACTCGGGACAGGGTCACTCCTACGAGCAGTACTTC. This encodes CASSYSGQGHSYEQYF.

This clone ranks as medium-sized. This chain uses TRBV7-9 with TRBJ2-3; D is undetermined. The ends were cut back, 2 bases at V and 6 bases at J, with 15 bases in the middle. The CDR3 totals 15 residues. Germline V lookup: CDR1 SEHNR, CDR2 FQNEAQ (reference sequence). The CDR3 DNA sequence: TGTGCCAGCAGCTTACCCTCTACAGTAATCGATACGCAGTATTTT. The encoded protein is CASSLPSTVIDTQYF. The full variable domain, its missing parts supplied by reference TRBV7-9 and TRBJ2-3, is DTGVSQNPRHKITKRGQNVTFRCDPISEHNRLYWYRQTLGQGPEFLTYFQNEAQLEKSRLLSDRFSAERPKGSFSTLEIQRTEQGDSAMYLCASSLPSTVIDTQYFGPGTRLTVL.

V gene TRBV7-9 combines with J gene TRBJ2-1, with TRBD2 matching 9 bases. V lost 3 bases to trimming and J lost 4 bases; unmatched junction nucleotides: 16. The CDR3 covers 19 residues. The germline gives CDR1 SEHNR, CDR2 FQNEAQ (reference sequence). The DNA for the CDR3 is TGTGCCAGCAGCTTGCCACAGGGAGGTGCGGGAGGGAGTTACAATGAGCAGTTCTTC. It is translated as CASSLPQGGAGGSYNEQFF.

The chain carries TRBV5-6 and TRBJ2-1, with 11 bases matching TRBD2. This CDR3 is 16 amino acids long. Germline V gene data show CDR1 as SGHDT and CDR2 as YYEEEE. Trimming took 1 base from V and 4 from J; bases not matched to a gene: 4. The CDR3 spells CASSLYGTSGYNEQFF. The CDR3 coding sequence is TGTGCCAGCAGCTTGTACGGGACTAGCGGTTACAATGAGCAGTTCTTC. The entire variable domain, with the rest obtained from reference TRBV5-6 and TRBJ2-1, is as follows: DAGVTQSPTHLIKTRGQQVTLRCSPKSGHDTVSWYQQALGQGPQFIFQYYEEEERQRGNFPDRFSGHQFPNYSSELNVNALLLGDSALYLCASSLYGTSGYNEQFFGPGTRLTVL.

This sequence joins TRBV6-1 and TRBJ1-6; D is uncertain. The germline V and J ends were trimmed by 3 bases and 10 bases, with 10 bases remaining between them. CDR1 is MNHNS, CDR2 SASEGT, per germline. The CDR3 loop spans 13 amino acids. The CDR3 DNA reads as TGTGCCAGCAGTGACGTCTTTCGGTCACCCCTCCACTTT. Encoded protein: CASSDVFRSPLHF.

The gene calls are TRBV12-3 or TRBV12-4 and TRBJ1-1, with D maybe TRBD1 (6 bases). Trimming removed 6 bases from V and 8 bases from J, with 16 bases in between. The CDR3 contains 13 residues. CDR3 protein: CASSSIPTGEAFF. CDR3 coding DNA: TGTGCCAGCAGCTCAATCCCGACAGGAGAAGCTTTCTTT.

This clone turned up a few times. The chain uses TRBV5-1 and TRBJ1-6; 8 bases map to TRBD1. The CDR3 runs to 14 residues. V was pared by 4 bases and J by 10 bases, with 7 bases of the junction left unmatched. From germline, CDR1 is SGHRS and CDR2 YFSETQ. The CDR3 DNA reads as TGCGCCAGCAGCCAGGGACAGGTAGACTCACCCCTCCACTTT. It encodes CASSQGQVDSPLHF.

The gene calls are TRBV11-2 and TRBJ2-1; TRBD2 is a possible D gene (6 bases). Per the germline V gene, CDR1 is SGHAT and CDR2 is FQNNGV. The V gene lost 5 bases and the J gene lost 6 bases, with 17 bases spanning the gap. This CDR3 comprises 15 residues. The CDR3 here is CASSNNGWGVNEQFF. CDR3 nucleotides: TGTGCCAGCAGCAACAACGGGTGGGGGGTCAATGAGCAGTTCTTC.

This clone has a single count. The genes are TRBV6-5 and TRBJ2-7; 8 positions match TRBD1. The CDR3 covers 12 residues. The V gene end was trimmed by 5 bases and the J gene end by 5 bases; junction bases not matched to a gene: 2. The germline CDR1 and CDR2 sequences are MNHEY and SVGAGI. The chain's CDR3 is CASSKTGDEQYV. In DNA, the CDR3 is TGTGCCAGCAGTAAGACAGGGGACGAGCAGTACGTC.

V gene TRBV9 combines with J gene TRBJ2-7; 8 nucleotides agree with TRBD1. The CDR3 extends over 13 amino acids. With 4 bases clipped from V and 4 bases from J, the junction kept 4 bases outside the gene matches. The germline gives CDR1 SGDLS, CDR2 YYNGEE. The CDR3 nucleotides read TGTGCCAGCAGCCCCCGACAGGGGTACGAGCAGTACTTC. The encoded protein is CASSPRQGYEQYF. The full variable domain, with the rest looked up from reference TRBV9 and TRBJ2-7, is DSGVTQTPKHLITATGQRVTLRCSPRSGDLSVYWYQQSLDQGLQFLIQYYNGEERAKGNILERFSAQQFPDLHSELNLSSLELGDSALYFCASSPRQGYEQYFGPGTRLTVT.

The V gene is TRBV11-2, the J gene TRBJ2-2; 7 positions agree with TRBD2. V was pared by 3 bases and J by 0 bases, with 4 bases of the junction left unmatched. Germline CDR1 reads SGHAT; CDR2 reads FQNNGV. The CDR3 is 16 residues long. The CDR3 DNA follows: TGTGCCAGCAGCTTTCGGGGGGACTCGAACACCGGGGAGCTGTTTTTT. It is translated as CASSFRGDSNTGELFF.

The chain recombines TRBV24-1 with TRBJ2-1, with TRBD1 matching over 10 bases. This CDR3 has 15 amino acids. Per germline, CDR1 KGHDR and CDR2 SFDVKD. V lost 7 bases to trimming and J lost 5 bases; unmatched junction nucleotides: 7. CDR3 sequence: CATSNTGTGDNEQFF. The CDR3 DNA follows: TGTGCCACCAGCAACACCGGGACAGGGGACAATGAGCAGTTCTTC.

The genes are TRBV5-1 and TRBJ1-5; 7 nucleotides line up with TRBD1. Unmatched junction bases numbered 15, after V lost 1 base and J lost 5 bases. The CDR3 spans 18 residues. Germline V gene data show CDR1 as SGHRS and CDR2 as YFSETQ. The CDR3 protein is CASSLNPLAGGIYQPQHF. The CDR3 DNA sequence: TGCGCCAGCAGCTTGAATCCACTCGCAGGGGGGATTTATCAGCCCCAGCATTTT.

The chain recombines TRBV12-3 or TRBV12-4 with TRBJ1-1, with D tentatively TRBD1 (6 bases). Trimming left V 6 bases short and J 1 base short, with 9 bases between. The CDR3 loop spans 13 amino acids. In nucleotides, the CDR3 is TGTGCCAGCAGCCTGACAGGGAACACTGAAGCTTTCTTT. This encodes CASSLTGNTEAFF.

The chain has TRBV15 and TRBJ2-7; D call uncertain. Germline V gene lookup returns CDR1 LNHNV and CDR2 YYDKDF (reference sequence). The V and J ends lost 6 bases and 0 bases respectively, with 15 bases between them. The CDR3 is 15 residues long. CDR3 amino acids: CATRRLETSSYEQYV. In nucleotides, the CDR3 is TGTGCCACCAGAAGACTGGAGACCAGCTCCTACGAGCAGTACGTC.

The chain is built from TRBV30 and TRBJ2-3, with 8 bases identical to TRBD2. The junction had 7 bases not matched to a gene; V was cut back by 5 bases and J by 0 bases. The CDR3 loop spans 15 amino acids. Per the germline V gene, CDR1 is GTSNPN and CDR2 is SVGIG (reference sequence). CDR3 coding DNA: TGTGCCTGGTCGCGGGGGGCGCAGAGCACAGATACGCAGTATTTT. Encoded protein: CAWSRGAQSTDTQYF.

The chain uses TRBV5-1 and TRBJ2-2; the D gene is possibly TRBD2 (6 bases). With 8 bases removed from V and 3 bases from J, the gap between germline ends came to 20 bases. In germline, CDR1 is SGHRS, CDR2 YFSETQ. The CDR3 spans 16 residues. CDR3 DNA: TGCGCCAGTACCAAAAGGCTAGCGTTGGACACCGGGGAGCTGTTTTTT. It specifies CASTKRLALDTGELFF.

The chain uses TRBV12-5 and TRBJ1-5; no reliable D call. Germline V gene lookup returns CDR1 LGHNT and CDR2 FRNRAP. The length of the CDR3 is 15 residues. The ends were cut back, 3 bases at V and 3 bases at J, with 12 bases in the middle. The DNA of the CDR3 is TGTGCTAGTGGTTTCGGGGTGTCCCCCAATCAGCCCCAGCATTTT. Its translation is CASGFGVSPNQPQHF.

This chain joins TRBV7-9 and TRBJ2-6; a weak D match, TRBD1 (6 bases). Trimming stripped 8 bases from V and 2 bases from J, with 13 bases between. CDR1 and CDR2 from the germline V gene are SEHNR and FQNEAQ (reference sequence). This CDR3 has 15 residues. The CDR3 DNA sequence: TGTGCCAGCGCCCCCGAGGGGGCTGGGGCCAACGTCCTGACTTTC. Its protein is CASAPEGAGANVLTF.

The V call is TRBV9, the J call TRBJ2-6; the D is unclear. V lost 4 bases and J lost 2, with 10 bases in between. This CDR3 has 15 amino acids. CDR1 and CDR2 from the germline V gene are SGDLS and YYNGEE. CDR3 in DNA: TGTGCCAGCAGCCAGGTCCAGGCTGGGGCCAACGTCCTGACTTTC. Encoded protein: CASSQVQAGANVLTF.

The chain employs TRBV13 and TRBJ2-3, with D possibly being TRBD2 (6 bases). CDR1 is PRHDT, CDR2 FYEKMQ, per germline (reference sequence). Trimming took 5 bases from V and 7 from J, leaving 13 bases between them. The CDR3 has 13 amino acids. The CDR3 DNA reads as TGTGCCAGCAGCCCGGGGGTTAGGTATACGCAGTATTTT. Residues: CASSPGVRYTQYF.

Details on this clone: Other DNA sequences from this sample encode an identical CDR3 as well. The rearrangement joins TRBV7-9 to TRBJ2-5, with TRBD1 identical over 9 bases. After removal of 3 bases from V and 3 bases from J, the junction contained 5 bases not matched to a gene. This CDR3 has 15 residues. Germline loops: CDR1 SEHNR, CDR2 FQNEAQ (reference sequence). Here the CDR3 DNA reads TGTGCCAGCAGCTTGGGGGGGACAGGGAAAGAGACCCAGTACTTC. Its protein is CASSLGGTGKETQYF.

The chain joins TRBV11-2 to TRBJ2-3, with D perhaps TRBD2 (6 bases). The CDR3 runs to 16 residues. Trimming cost V 3 bases and J 0 bases, with 13 bases left between them. From germline, CDR1 is SGHAT and CDR2 FQNNGV. CDR3 residues: CASSLSIRGSTDTQYF. In nucleotides, the CDR3 is TGTGCCAGCAGCTTGTCTATTCGGGGGAGCACAGATACGCAGTATTTT.

The rearrangement joins TRBV18 to TRBJ1-2, with a possible D match to TRBD1 (6 bases). CDR3 length: 14 amino acids. The V and J ends lost 3 bases and 4 bases respectively, with 12 bases between them. Germline values: CDR1 KGHSH, CDR2 LQKENI. For the CDR3, the DNA is TGTGCCAGCTCACCTCAGGGGCGACTCTATGGCTACACCTTC. Its translation is CASSPQGRLYGYTF. The full variable domain, in which reference TRBV18 and TRBJ1-2 provide the parts outside the CDR3, is NAGVMQNPRHLVRRRGQEARLRCSPMKGHSHVYWYRQLPEEGLKFMVYLQKENIIDESGMPKERFSAEFPKEGPSILRIQQVVRGDSAAYFCASSPQGRLYGYTFGSGTRLTVV.

A few counts support this clone. The chain joins TRBV4-1 to TRBJ1-6; 7 nucleotides align to TRBD1. The germline V gene has CDR1 MGHRA and CDR2 YSYEKL. The junction had 5 bases not matched to a gene; V was cut back by 1 base and J by 5 bases. The CDR3 is 16 amino acids. The CDR3, as DNA: TGCGCCAGCAGCCAAGTCAACAGGGGCCATAATTCACCCCTCCACTTT. Translated: CASSQVNRGHNSPLHF.